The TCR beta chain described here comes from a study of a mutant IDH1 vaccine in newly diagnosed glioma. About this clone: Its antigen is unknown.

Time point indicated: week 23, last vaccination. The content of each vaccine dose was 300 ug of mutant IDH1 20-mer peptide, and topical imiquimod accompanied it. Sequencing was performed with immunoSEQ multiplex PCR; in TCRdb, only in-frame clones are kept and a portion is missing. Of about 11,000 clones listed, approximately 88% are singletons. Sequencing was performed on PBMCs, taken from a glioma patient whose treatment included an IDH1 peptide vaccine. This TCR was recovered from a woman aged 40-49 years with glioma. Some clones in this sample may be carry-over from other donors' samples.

CDR3 bases: TGTGCCAGCAGTGACTTCGGGGAAAATCAGCCCCAGCATTTT. Translated, it gives CASSDFGENQPQHF. The chain joins TRBV25-1 to TRBJ1-5; D uncertain. V was pared by 3 bases and J by 4 bases, with 10 bases between. Looked up from germline, CDR1 is MGHDK and CDR2 is SYGVNS. This CDR3 region has 14 residues.